One sample yielded the 5 T cell receptor beta chains listed below, sequenced in a study of blood T cell repertoires in COVID-19. Using immunoSEQ multiplex PCR, the repertoire was profiled, and TCRdb retains in-frame clones only, with some absent. The table lists around 160,000 clones, 84% of them singletons. The specimen sequenced was PBMCs or T cells enriched from blood (not recorded which). These TCRs come from a woman in her fifties or sixties who had been exposed to COVID-19.

The CDR3 loop reads CASSFKRDTEAFF. The CDR3 bases are TGTGCCAGCAGTTTTAAAAGAGACACTGAAGCTTTCTTT. This chain links TRBV12-3 or TRBV12-4 with TRBJ1-1; D gene unclear. CDR3 length: 13 amino acids. The ends were cut back, 3 bases at V and 3 bases at J, with 8 bases in the middle.

This chain links TRBV24-1 with TRBJ2-5; 12 bases align to TRBD1. V shed 2 bases and J 5 bases; nucleotides not matched to a gene: 5. The CDR3 spans 16 residues. Per the germline V gene, CDR1 is KGHDR and CDR2 is SFDVKD. CDR3 sequence: CATSDSGQGAGETQYF. For the CDR3, the DNA is TGTGCCACCAGTGATTCGGGACAGGGGGCTGGTGAGACCCAGTACTTC.

CDR3 sequence reads: CASMELGTEQFF. CDR3 in DNA: TGTGCCAGCATGGAGTTGGGGACAGAGCAGTTCTTC. This chain connects TRBV28 to TRBJ2-1; tentative D call: TRBD1 (6 bases). V was pared by 7 bases and J by 10 bases, with 14 bases between. Germline V lookup: CDR1 MDHEN, CDR2 SYDVKM. The CDR3 loop spans 12 amino acids. The full variable domain, with the rest looked up from reference TRBV28 and TRBJ2-1, is DVKVTQSSRYLVKRTGEKVFLECVQDMDHENMFWYRQDPGLGLRLIYFSYDVKMKEKGDIPEGYSVSREKKERFSLILESASTNQTSMYLCASMELGTEQFFGPGTRLTVL.

V gene TRBV10-3 combines with J gene TRBJ2-3; TRBD1 matches 8 bases. This CDR3 has 15 residues. Germline trimming cut 6 bases from V and 4 bases from J; bases unmatched to any gene: 9. From germline, CDR1 is ENHRY and CDR2 SYGVKD. DNA of the CDR3: TGTGCCATCAGACCGGGACAGGAGGGATCAGATACGCAGTATTTT. Translated: CAIRPGQEGSDTQYF.

The J gene is TRBJ1-6, the V gene TRBV19, with a possible D match to TRBD1 (6 bases). V lost 9 bases, J lost 7 bases, and 13 bases lay in between. Germline loops: CDR1 LNHDA, CDR2 SQIVND (reference sequence). The CDR3 sequence is 13 residues long. The CDR3 nucleotides read TGTGCCAGCTTGGACAGAGGGAATTCACCCCTCCACTTT. Amino acid sequence: CASLDRGNSPLHF. Looking up the rest from reference TRBV19 and TRBJ1-6 gives the full variable domain: DGGITQSPKYLFRKEGQNVTLSCEQNLNHDAMYWYRQDPGQGLRLIYYSQIVNDFQKGDIAEGYSVSREKKESFPLTVTSAQKNPTAFYLCASLDRGNSPLHFGNGTRLTVT.